The clone carrying this T cell receptor beta chain was seen a few times. The antigen is not known. Per-sample yields of isolated PBMCs were at least 6 million. The germline V gene has CDR1 MNHNY and CDR2 SVGAGI (reference sequence). Trimming pared 7 bases from V and 5 bases from J, leaving 17 bases between. The CDR3 has 14 residues. The record originates from a study of blood T cells in healthy people across ages. Whole-study findings and limits: TCR beta diversity, measured per million T cells, fell in a roughly linear way with age.

For the second PCR, which ran for about 6 to 12 cycles, a sample-barcoded 5' primer and a J-beta primer mix were used. TCRdb analysed the 5' RACE reads with MiXCR anew, one entry per CDR3 protein. The sample shows 1,500,000 or so distinct CDR3 sequences, approximately 42% of them seen only once. Source material: blood. V and J are TRBV6-6 and TRBJ2-5, with a tentative D call TRBD1 (5 bases). This sequence was found in a woman in her late teens or twenties in good health. The CDR3 sequence is CASNGQLQVETQYF. DNA of the CDR3: TGTGCCAGCAACGGACAATTGCAGGTGGAGACCCAGTACTTC.